Below, one T cell receptor beta chain is given with its context. The V end lost 2 bases, the J end lost 7 bases, and 5 bases lay between the germline ends. There are 12 residues in the CDR3. Germline lookup yields CDR1 KGHSH and CDR2 LQKENI. The source of the sample is a study of cytomegalovirus exposure and HLA in healthy donors. The study ran its PCR with 60 Vbeta and 13 Jbeta primers. Produced via immunoSEQ multiplex PCR; TCRdb's table is partial and in-frame only. The sample includes 150,000 to 200,000 clones, 75% to 90% of them seen just once. The chain has TRBV18 and TRBJ1-4; D gene ambiguous. Input material: PBMCs. This receptor was taken from a woman younger than 30 in good health and CMV-seronegative. In DNA, the CDR3 is TGTGCCAGCTCACCATCAGGTGAAAAACTGTTTTTT. Amino acids: CASSPSGEKLFF.